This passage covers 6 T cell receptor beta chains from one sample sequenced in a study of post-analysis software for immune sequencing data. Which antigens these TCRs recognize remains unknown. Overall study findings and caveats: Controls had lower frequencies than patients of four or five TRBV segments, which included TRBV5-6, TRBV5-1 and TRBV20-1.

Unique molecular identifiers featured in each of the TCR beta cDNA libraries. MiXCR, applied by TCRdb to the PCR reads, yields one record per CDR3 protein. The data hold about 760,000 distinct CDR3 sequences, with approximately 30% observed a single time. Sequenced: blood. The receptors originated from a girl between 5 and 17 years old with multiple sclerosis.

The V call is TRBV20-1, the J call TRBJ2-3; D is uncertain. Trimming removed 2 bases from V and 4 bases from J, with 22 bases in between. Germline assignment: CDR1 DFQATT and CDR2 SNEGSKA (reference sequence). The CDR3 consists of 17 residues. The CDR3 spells CSARSLRDPGNPDTQYF. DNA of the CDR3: TGCAGTGCTAGAAGTCTTCGTGACCCCGGAAACCCAGATACGCAGTATTTT.

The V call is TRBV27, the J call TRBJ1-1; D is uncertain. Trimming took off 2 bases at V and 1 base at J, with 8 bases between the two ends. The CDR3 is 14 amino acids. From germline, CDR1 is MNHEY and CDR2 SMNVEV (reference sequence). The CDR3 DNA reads TGTGCCAGCAGTTTAGTGAGGGCGAACACTGAAGCTTTCTTT. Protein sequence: CASSLVRANTEAFF.

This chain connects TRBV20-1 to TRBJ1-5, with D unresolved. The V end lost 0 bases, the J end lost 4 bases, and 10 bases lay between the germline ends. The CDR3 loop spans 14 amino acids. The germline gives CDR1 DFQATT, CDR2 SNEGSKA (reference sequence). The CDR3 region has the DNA TGCAGTGCTAGAGATTTGGGTGGGAATCAGCCCCAGCATTTT. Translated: CSARDLGGNQPQHF.

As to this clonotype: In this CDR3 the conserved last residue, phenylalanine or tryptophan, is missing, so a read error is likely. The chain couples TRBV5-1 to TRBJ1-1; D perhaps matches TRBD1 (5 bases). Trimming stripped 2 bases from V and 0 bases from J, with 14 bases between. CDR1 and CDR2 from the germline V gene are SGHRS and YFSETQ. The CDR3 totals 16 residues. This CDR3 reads CASSFTPGLMNTEAFL. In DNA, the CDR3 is TGCGCCAGCAGCTTTACACCGGGACTTATGAACACTGAAGCTTTCTTG.

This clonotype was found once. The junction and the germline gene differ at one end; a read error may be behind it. CDR3: CAGSRWREGLDEQYF. The CDR3 DNA sequence: TGTGCCGGCAGTAGATGGCGGGAGGGCCTGGATGAGCAGTACTTC. V usage is TRBV27 and J usage is TRBJ2-7, with 9 bases aligning to TRBD2. In germline, CDR1 is MNHEY, CDR2 SMNVEV (reference sequence). This CDR3 is built from 15 residues.

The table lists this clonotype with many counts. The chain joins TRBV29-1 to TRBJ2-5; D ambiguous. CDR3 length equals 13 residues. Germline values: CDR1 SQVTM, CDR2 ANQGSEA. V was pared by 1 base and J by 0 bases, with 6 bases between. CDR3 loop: CSVEGLDQETQYF. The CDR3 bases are TGCAGCGTTGAAGGGCTAGACCAAGAGACCCAGTACTTC.